The 5 T cell receptor beta chains below come from one sample, sequenced in a study of T-cell reconstitution after alpha-beta-depleted transplantation in children (dated by TCRdb to the mid-2010s). The label giving this sample's treatment or condition can be read as: allogeneic hematopoietic cell transplantation with graft depleted of TCRalphabeta T cells and CD19 B cells. Library preparation used PCR. The data were produced on an Illumina HiSeq 2500. To normalize quantification of the TCRbeta repertoire, the TCR libraries were built with molecular barcoding that relied on unique molecular identifiers. TCRdb trimmed public reads at Q25 via fastp, called clones via MiXCR and kept in-frame beta chains. Each CDR3 protein appears once, grouped with its most common genes and DNA. The sample table records roughly 570,000 distinct CDR3 sequences; roughly 27% of these occur just once. The biggest ten clones account for around a third of the sample.

The sequences come from PBMCs, collected before TCRalphabeta/CD19-depleted stem cell transplant. These receptors were collected from a boy less than two years old with Wiskott-Aldrich syndrome, due to receive a stem cell transplant.

This clonotype was detected a few times. A junction end diverges from the germline sequence, so it may reflect a read error. This sequence joins TRBV5-1 and TRBJ2-2; D not certain. In germline, CDR1 is SGHRS, CDR2 YFSETQ. The CDR3 runs to 15 residues. The CDR3 reads CASSLSVLNSGELFF. The CDR3 coding sequence is TGCGCCAGCAGCTTAAGTGTACTGAACTCCGGGGAGCTGTTTTTT.

This chain uses TRBV5-1 with TRBJ2-5, with 9 bases fitting TRBD1. Losses at the gene ends were 4 bases for V and 4 bases for J; bases not matched to a gene: 8. The germline V gene has CDR1 SGHRS and CDR2 YFSETQ. This CDR3 contains 15 residues. This chain's CDR3 is CASSQTTGGPETQYF. DNA of the CDR3: TGCGCCAGCAGCCAAACAACAGGGGGCCCAGAGACCCAGTACTTC.

The chain couples TRBV30 to TRBJ1-3; D is ambiguous. Germline values: CDR1 GTSNPN, CDR2 SVGIG (reference sequence). Trimming took 2 bases from V and 4 from J, leaving 21 bases between them. This CDR3 spans 17 amino acids. The CDR3 is CAWSLGGALTSGNTIYF. In DNA, the CDR3 is TGTGCCTGGAGTTTAGGAGGTGCCTTGACATCGGGAAACACCATATATTTT.

This clonotype is a singleton in its sample. J is TRBJ2-2 and V is TRBV28; unclear D gene. CDR1 MDHEN and CDR2 SYDVKM come from the germline V gene. The CDR3 runs 14 residues. Trimming took 7 bases from V and 6 from J, leaving 15 bases between them. The CDR3 sequence is CASTKTIRAGELFF. Written as DNA, the CDR3 is TGTGCCAGCACGAAGACAATTAGAGCCGGGGAGCTGTTTTTT.

This clonotype showed up just a few times. The J gene is TRBJ2-1, the V gene TRBV11-2; TRBD2 might be the D (6 bases). The germline V gene has CDR1 SGHAT and CDR2 FQNNGV. V was cut by 0 bases and J by 6 bases, with 12 bases left in between. The CDR3 sequence is 15 residues long. The CDR3 DNA sequence: TGTGCCAGCAGCTTAGATCCTGACGGGGGCAATGAGCAGTTCTTC. As protein: CASSLDPDGGNEQFF.